These 32 T cell receptor beta chains share one sample of origin, sequenced in a study of identical twins. TCRdb itself ran the 5' RACE reads through MiXCR, one entry per CDR3 protein. The profile shows around 1.7 million distinct CDR3 sequences, about 32% of them singletons. Sequences were obtained from cord blood. The receptors were sampled from a newborn girl in good health.

In its sample, this clonotype was seen many times. The chain couples TRBV7-2 to TRBJ2-7; 10 positions match TRBD2. With V trimmed by 6 bases and J by 3 bases, 5 bases remained unmatched. Germline lookup yields CDR1 SGHTA and CDR2 FQGNSA. The CDR3 loop spans 14 amino acids. The chain's CDR3 is CASSSSSGSYEQYF. CDR3 in DNA: TGTGCCAGCAGTTCTTCTAGCGGGAGCTACGAGCAGTACTTC.

The chain recombines TRBV10-2 with TRBJ2-7; 9 nucleotides agree with TRBD2. Trimming removed 4 bases from V and 6 bases from J; junction bases left unmatched: 4. Per the germline V gene, CDR1 is WSHSY and CDR2 is SAAADI. This CDR3 has 13 amino acids. In DNA form, the CDR3 reads TGCGCCAGCAGTGGTAGCGGGAGACCCGAGCAGTACTTC. It yields the protein CASSGSGRPEQYF.

This clonotype was seen only a few times. The chain carries TRBV12-3 or TRBV12-4 and TRBJ1-5; tentatively, D is TRBD1 (6 bases). CDR3 length: 13 residues. V was clipped by 9 bases and J by 5 bases, with 14 bases between them. The CDR3 DNA is TGTGCCAGGGTTGGGGGGGCGGATCAGCCCCAGCATTTT. It codes for CARVGGADQPQHF.

J is TRBJ2-4 and V is TRBV29-1; 7 positions match TRBD1. The DNA end favors TRBJ2-7, so the J call may be wrong. Germline CDR1 SQVTM, CDR2 ANQGSEA. The CDR3 sequence is 12 residues long. DNA for the CDR3: TGCAGCGCTCGGGACAGCCTTTACGAGCAGTACTTC. Translation gives CSARDSLYEQYF.

This clonotype appeared a single time. CDR3 residues: CSALGLAGVPDTQYF. CDR3 DNA: TGCAGCGCGCTGGGGCTAGCGGGAGTCCCAGATACGCAGTATTTT. The rearrangement uses TRBV29-1 and TRBJ2-3, with 10 bases fitting TRBD2. The CDR3 contains 15 residues. Germline trimming cut 7 bases from V and 4 bases from J; bases unmatched to any gene: 11. Germline CDR1 SQVTM, CDR2 ANQGSEA.

The V gene is TRBV15, the J gene TRBJ2-3; 8 bases are shared with TRBD2. V was clipped by 4 bases and J by 5 bases; unmatched bases: 5. Germline V CDR1 and CDR2: LNHNV, YYDKDF (reference sequence). CDR3 size: 14 residues. The CDR3 reads CATSTGTSIDTQYF. The CDR3 DNA follows: TGTGCCACCAGCACCGGGACTAGTATAGATACGCAGTATTTT. The entire variable domain, with the rest obtained from reference TRBV15 and TRBJ2-3, is as follows: DAMVIQNPRYQVTQFGKPVTLSCSQTLNHNVMYWYQQKSSQAPKLLFHYYDKDFNNEADTPDNFQSRRPNTSFCFLDIRSPGLGDTAMYLCATSTGTSIDTQYFGPGTRLTVL.

This chain uses TRBV11-2 with TRBJ2-2; D is uncertain. V lost 5 bases to trimming and J lost 7 bases, with 8 bases between them. This CDR3 region has 12 residues. The germline gives CDR1 SGHAT, CDR2 FQNNGV. This CDR3 is CASSMVFGELFF. The CDR3 nucleotides are TGTGCCAGCAGCATGGTTTTCGGGGAGCTGTTTTTT.

The chain recombines TRBV7-2 with TRBJ2-7, with TRBD2 matching 11 bases. V gave up 6 bases and J gave up 2 bases; unmatched junction bases: 6. CDR3 size: 15 residues. Germline CDR1 and CDR2: SGHTA and FQGNSA. The CDR3 spells CASRSSGRNTYEQYF. In nucleotides, the CDR3 is TGTGCCAGCAGGTCTAGCGGGAGGAACACCTACGAGCAGTACTTC. Full variable domain (rest looked up from reference TRBV7-2 and TRBJ2-7): GAGVSQSPSNKVTEKGKDVELRCDPISGHTALYWYRQSLGQGLEFLIYFQGNSAPDKSGLPSDRFSAERTGGSVSTLTIQRTQQEDSAVYLCASRSSGRNTYEQYFGPGTRLTVT.

The CDR3 here is CASSFRHLSTEAFF. The CDR3 DNA reads TGTGCCAGCAGTTTTAGGCACTTGAGCACTGAAGCTTTCTTT. The chain has TRBV12-3 or TRBV12-4 and TRBJ1-1, with D uncertain. The CDR3 loop spans 14 amino acids. Between the trimmed V and J ends, which lost 3 bases and 4 bases, there was a span of 12 bases.

As to this clonotype: An end of the junction does not agree with germline; a read error may underlie this. This chain connects TRBV4-2 to TRBJ1-1, with 8 bases aligning to TRBD1. CDR1 is LGHNA and CDR2 is YNFKEQ in the germline V gene. The CDR3 totals 13 residues. This CDR3 reads CASGQTGDTEAFF. CDR3 nucleotide sequence: TGTGCCAGCGGCCAGACAGGGGACACTGAAGCTTTCTTT.

This chain uses TRBV14 with TRBJ2-1; no firm D call. The germline V gene has CDR1 SGHDN and CDR2 FVKESK. The CDR3 is 13 residues long. V was pared by 4 bases and J by 4 bases, with 8 bases between. DNA of the CDR3: TGTGCCAGCAGCCGCACGGAATACAATGAGCAGTTCTTC. It codes for CASSRTEYNEQFF.

This chain uses TRBV28 with TRBJ1-4, with D perhaps TRBD1 (6 bases). Germline loops: CDR1 MDHEN, CDR2 SYDVKM. The V end was cut by 4 bases, the J end by 0 bases, with 9 bases between. The CDR3 contains 15 residues. In DNA, the CDR3 is TGTGCCAGCAGTTACGGGACACCAACTAATGAAAAACTGTTTTTT. It is translated as CASSYGTPTNEKLFF. Full variable domain (missing parts from reference TRBV28 and TRBJ1-4): DVKVTQSSRYLVKRTGEKVFLECVQDMDHENMFWYRQDPGLGLRLIYFSYDVKMKEKGDIPEGYSVSREKKERFSLILESASTNQTSMYLCASSYGTPTNEKLFFGSGTQLSVL.

The chain joins TRBV6-1 to TRBJ1-1; D unresolved. This CDR3 has 15 amino acids. Trimming removed 4 bases at V and 0 bases at J, with 12 bases between. Germline V gene sequence: CDR1 MNHNS, CDR2 SASEGT. CDR3 coding DNA: TGTGCCAGCAGTGCGATTTTTCCAATGAACACTGAAGCTTTCTTT. Protein product: CASSAIFPMNTEAFF.

This clonotype was seen a few times. At one of its ends the junction is not consistent with the germline gene, which may arise from a read error. CDR3 residues: CANSPSPNEKLFF. DNA for the CDR3: TGTGCCAACTCACCCTCTCCCAATGAAAAACTGTTTTTT. This sequence joins TRBV18 and TRBJ1-4; D gene unclear. Germline V gene data show CDR1 as KGHSH and CDR2 as LQKENI. The CDR3 runs 13 residues.

This clonotype appeared a single time. The chain employs TRBV5-6 and TRBJ2-7, with 10 bases identical to TRBD2. This CDR3 contains 13 residues. Trimming cost V 4 bases and J 12 bases; bases outside gene matches: 10. CDR1 and CDR2 from the germline V gene are SGHDT and YYEEEE. The CDR3 spells CASSPTSSGSPYF. The CDR3 DNA is TGTGCCAGCAGCCCGACTTCTAGCGGGAGTCCGTACTTC.

For this clonotype: One end of the junction fails to match germline, which may point to a read error. V gene TRBV20-1 combines with J gene TRBJ2-7, with D tentatively TRBD2 (5 bases). This CDR3 comprises 13 residues. The germline gives CDR1 DFQATT, CDR2 SNEGSKA (reference sequence). The CDR3 DNA follows: TGCGGTGCTCAGCGAGGGCCAACCTACGAGCAGTACTTC. This encodes CGAQRGPTYEQYF.

This clonotype appeared a few times. This chain connects TRBV5-4 to TRBJ2-1, with 11 bases lining up with TRBD2. The CDR3 has 17 amino acids. The trim removed 1 base at V and 6 bases at J, leaving 9 bases unmatched. Germline V gene data show CDR1 as SGHNT and CDR2 as YYREEE (reference sequence). The CDR3: CASSLLAGGPSSNEQFF. CDR3 sequence (DNA): TGTGCCAGCAGCTTGTTAGCGGGAGGGCCTTCGAGCAATGAGCAGTTCTTC.

Only a few counts were recorded for this clonotype. The V gene is TRBV12-3 or TRBV12-4, the J gene TRBJ2-3; no reliable D call. The CDR3 runs 14 residues. Trimming stripped 1 base from V and 5 bases from J, with 10 bases between. The CDR3 DNA follows: TGTGCCAGCAGTTTAGGTGCGATAGTAGATACGCAGTATTTT. It encodes CASSLGAIVDTQYF.

The CDR3 DNA follows: TGTGCCAGCAGCTTAGAGGCGGGGGGGCCCCCTTACGAGCAGTACTTC. Its protein product is CASSLEAGGPPYEQYF. This chain connects TRBV7-9 to TRBJ2-5, with TRBD2 matching over 9 bases. The J call could be wrong; TRBJ2-7 is a better fit for the DNA end. Germline V gene data show CDR1 as SEHNR and CDR2 as FQNEAQ (reference sequence). The CDR3 length is 16 residues.

This clonotype was detected ten times or more. The chain joins TRBV4-2 to TRBJ2-3; unclear D gene. With 5 bases removed from V and 1 base from J, the gap between germline ends came to 13 bases. The CDR3 extends over 15 amino acids. Germline CDR1 and CDR2: LGHNA and YNFKEQ. This CDR3 reads CASSEHNLRTDTQYF. The CDR3 DNA sequence: TGTGCCAGCAGCGAACATAACCTTCGCACAGATACGCAGTATTTT.

V and J are TRBV12-3 or TRBV12-4 and TRBJ2-3; TRBD1 matches at 7 bases. This CDR3 has 14 residues. Trimming removed 6 bases from V and 4 bases from J; junction bases left unmatched: 7. In nucleotides, the CDR3 is TGTGCCAGCAGGCTACAGGGGTGGGCAGATACGCAGTATTTT. The encoded protein is CASRLQGWADTQYF.

The chain employs TRBV5-1 and TRBJ2-2; no clear D gene. The germline V and J ends were trimmed by 4 bases and 7 bases, with 5 bases remaining between them. Germline CDR1 reads SGHRS; CDR2 reads YFSETQ. The CDR3 extends over 11 amino acids. In DNA, the CDR3 is TGCGCCAGCAGCGACCTCGGGGAGCTGTTTTTT. Translating gives CASSDLGELFF.

This clonotype was seen repeatedly, ten times or more. This sequence joins TRBV9 and TRBJ2-5; 7 bases match TRBD1. Germline V gives CDR1 SGDLS, CDR2 YYNGEE. The CDR3 has 13 residues. Trimming took 3 bases from V and 4 from J; bases not matched to a gene: 3. DNA of the CDR3: TGTGCCAGCAGCGAGGACAGGCCAGAGACCCAGTACTTC. Translating gives CASSEDRPETQYF. Combining the CDR3 with reference TRBV9 and TRBJ2-5 gives the whole variable domain DSGVTQTPKHLITATGQRVTLRCSPRSGDLSVYWYQQSLDQGLQFLIQYYNGEERAKGNILERFSAQQFPDLHSELNLSSLELGDSALYFCASSEDRPETQYFGPGTRLLVL.

This clonotype showed up many times. Just one base apart from a much larger clone, this may be a read error. This rearrangement joins TRBV7-2 to TRBJ2-3; no reliable D call. The V and J ends lost 0 bases and 7 bases respectively, with 5 bases between them. Germline CDR1 reads SGHTA; CDR2 reads FQGNSA. CDR3 size: 12 residues. As DNA, the CDR3 is TGTGCCAGCAGCTTAGCGGGATATACGCAGTATTTT. Its protein is CASSLAGYTQYF.

This rearrangement joins TRBV5-1 to TRBJ2-7; D gene ambiguous. Germline CDR1 SGHRS, CDR2 YFSETQ. Trimming cost V 2 bases and J 2 bases, with 8 bases left between them. The CDR3 contains 13 residues. CDR3 in DNA: TGCGCCAGCAGCTTCAGGTATCCCTACGAGCAGTACTTC. It is translated as CASSFRYPYEQYF.

There are a few counts of this clonotype. A far larger clone differs by one base, so this is likely a read error. The chain combines TRBV7-9 with TRBJ2-7; no clear D gene. CDR3 length equals 11 residues. Germline V gene sequence: CDR1 SEHNR, CDR2 FQNEAQ (reference sequence). CDR3: CSSSVSYEQYF. CDR3 nucleotide sequence: TGTTCCAGCAGCGTCTCCTACGAGCAGTACTTC.

This clonotype was observed a few times. The gene calls are TRBV29-1 and TRBJ2-5; TRBD1 is a possible D gene (5 bases). The V end lost 6 bases, the J end lost 11 bases, and 22 bases lay between the germline ends. CDR3 size: 13 residues. Looked up from germline, CDR1 is SQVTM and CDR2 is ANQGSEA. As DNA, the CDR3 is TGCAGCGTGCAAGGACACTCCAGGGATGAGCAGTACTTC. Its protein product is CSVQGHSRDEQYF.

The chain combines TRBV4-2 with TRBJ2-4; 8 bases match TRBD2. With 0 bases clipped from V and 13 bases from J, the junction kept 14 bases outside the gene matches. The CDR3 loop spans 16 amino acids. Germline V gene lookup returns CDR1 LGHNA and CDR2 YNFKEQ. CDR3 protein: CASSQDPSGRYDEQYF. CDR3 in DNA: TGTGCCAGCAGCCAAGACCCTAGCGGGCGATACGATGAGCAGTACTTC.

The table lists this clonotype with a few counts. The chain links TRBV11-2 to TRBJ2-7; TRBD1 is a possible D gene (6 bases). The germline V and J ends were trimmed by 6 bases and 2 bases, with 14 bases remaining between them. In germline, CDR1 is SGHAT, CDR2 FQNNGV. The CDR3 covers 14 residues. The DNA for the CDR3 is TGTGCCAGCAGTCCTCAGGGGAAGACCTACGAGCAGTACTTC. Amino acids: CASSPQGKTYEQYF.

J is TRBJ2-2 and V is TRBV9; unclear D gene. Germline-derived CDR1 and CDR2 are SGDLS and YYNGEE. CDR3 length: 13 amino acids. V lost 0 bases, J lost 3 bases, and 3 bases lay in between. The CDR3 loop is CASSVVDTGELFF. As DNA, the CDR3 is TGTGCCAGCAGCGTAGTAGACACCGGGGAGCTGTTTTTT.

CDR3 in DNA: TGCAGTGCTAGACCCGTCGGAGGCACTGAAGCTTTCTTT. Translated, it gives CSARPVGGTEAFF. This chain connects TRBV20-1 to TRBJ1-1; no definite D call. The V gene lost 2 bases and the J gene lost 4 bases, with 11 bases spanning the gap. Per the germline V gene, CDR1 is DFQATT and CDR2 is SNEGSKA (reference sequence). The CDR3 contains 13 residues.

This clonotype appeared many times. V usage is TRBV20-1 and J usage is TRBJ2-7; D gene ambiguous. Germline loops: CDR1 DFQATT, CDR2 SNEGSKA (reference sequence). The CDR3 length is 11 residues. V shed 0 bases and J shed 2 bases, with 2 bases lying between them. CDR3 nucleotide sequence: TGCAGTGCTAGAGATGCCTACGAGCAGTACTTC. Encoded protein: CSARDAYEQYF.